The sequence of this T cell receptor beta chain was determined in a study of blood T cell repertoires in COVID-19. Study at large: The samples span acute and convalescent COVID-19 from the United States, Italy and Spain. PBMCs, B-cell-depleted T cells, or T cells provided the cDNA or gDNA that made up the material.

Authors' methods: Estimation of nucleated cell counts was performed using reference gene primer amplification. Clones were sequenced by immunoSEQ multiplex PCR, and TCRdb holds only the in-frame ones, with some missing. V, J and clone size were drawn from that table, and D and trimming were deduced from the DNA. Among more than 75,000 clones listed, around nine tenths were seen once. The junction had 3 bases not matched to a gene; V was cut back by 4 bases and J by 3 bases. Germline assignment: CDR1 LGHDT and CDR2 YNNKEL (reference sequence). The CDR3 totals 15 residues. V and J are TRBV3-1 (or the pseudogene TRBV3-2) and TRBJ1-2, with 12 bases matching TRBD1. Sequencing input: peripheral blood. This receptor was identified in an elderly man with active or convalescent COVID-19. CDR3 region: CASSRGTGGDYGYTF. For the CDR3, the DNA is TGTGCCAGCAGCCGCGGGACAGGGGGCGACTATGGCTACACCTTC.